The 11 T cell receptor beta chains given below trace back to one sample, sequenced in a study of blood T cells in healthy people across ages. A J-beta primer mix and a sample-barcoded 5' primer were used in a second PCR of roughly 6 to 11 cycles. A single record per CDR3 protein comes from TCRdb applying MiXCR to the 5' RACE reads. The data contain some 700,000 distinct CDR3 sequences, roughly 20% of them singletons. Sequences were obtained from blood. The receptors originated from a man in his 70s in good health.

The V call is TRBV29-1, the J call TRBJ2-1; TRBD1 might be the D (5 bases). The CDR3 length is 11 residues. Germline assignment: CDR1 SQVTM and CDR2 ANQGSEA. Trimming pared 4 bases from V and 9 bases from J, leaving 10 bases between. This CDR3 is CSVGRQSEQFF. In nucleotides, the CDR3 is TGCAGCGTTGGGCGACAGAGTGAGCAGTTCTTC.

Notes on this clonotype: The junction departs from the called germline gene at one end, perhaps through a read error. The chain joins TRBV3-1 to TRBJ1-3; D not resolved. This CDR3 is built from 13 residues. CDR1 LGHDT and CDR2 YNNKEL come from the germline V gene (reference sequence). The CDR3 sequence: CAGSQDYKNPIYF. CDR3 DNA sequence: TGTGCCGGCAGCCAAGATTATAAGAACCCCATATATTTT. The full variable domain, with the rest looked up from reference TRBV3-1 and TRBJ1-3, is DTAVSQTPKYLVTQMGNDKSIKCEQNLGHDTMYWYKQDSKKFLKIMFSYNNKELIINETVPNRFSPKSPDKAHLNLHINSLELGDSAVYFCAGSQDYKNPIYFGEGSWLTVV.

The rearrangement uses TRBV18 and TRBJ2-1; D might be TRBD2 (6 bases). Germline CDR1 KGHSH, CDR2 LQKENI. V was cut by 1 base and J by 4 bases, with 11 bases left in between. The CDR3 is made up of 15 amino acids. The chain's CDR3 is CASSPRWGEYNEQFF. The CDR3 region has the DNA TGTGCCAGCTCACCACGCTGGGGGGAATACAATGAGCAGTTCTTC.

This chain uses TRBV12-3 or TRBV12-4 with TRBJ2-2; 12 bases are shared with TRBD2. The CDR3 covers 16 residues. The J segment lost 4 bases and the V segment lost 4 bases, leaving 4 bases of the junction unmatched. CDR3 nucleotide sequence: TGTGCCAGCAGTTCGACTAGCGGGGGTATCACCGGGGAGCTGTTTTTT. Translation gives CASSSTSGGITGELFF.

This clonotype was counted between two and nine times. The chain carries TRBV7-6 and TRBJ1-5; TRBD1 agrees at 8 bases. The germline gives CDR1 SGHVS, CDR2 FNYEAQ. This CDR3 has 14 residues. V shed 1 base and J 8 bases; nucleotides not matched to a gene: 4. The CDR3 nucleotides are TGTGCCAGCAGCTTAGGTGGACAGGGTAAGCCCCAGCATTTT. Its protein product is CASSLGGQGKPQHF.

This chain connects TRBV6-6 to TRBJ2-3; 9 nucleotides line up with TRBD2. J lost 3 bases, V lost 3 bases, and 4 bases had no gene match. The CDR3 has 15 residues. The germline V gene has CDR1 MNHNY and CDR2 SVGAGI (reference sequence). The CDR3 coding sequence is TGTGCCAGCAGTTATAAAGCGGGGGGAACAGATACGCAGTATTTT. Its translation: CASSYKAGGTDTQYF.

The rearrangement links TRBV24-1 to TRBJ2-5, with 8 bases aligning to TRBD2. The J call is doubtful: the DNA matches TRBJ2-7 better. Germline V gene lookup returns CDR1 KGHDR and CDR2 SFDVKD. The CDR3 consists of 14 residues. In nucleotides, the CDR3 is TGTGCCACCAGTAGCGGGGGAGCCTCCTACGAGCAGTACTTC. This encodes CATSSGGASYEQYF.

The chain combines TRBV29-1 with TRBJ1-1; D call uncertain. CDR1 and CDR2 from the germline V gene are SQVTM and ANQGSEA. V was cut by 4 bases and J by 3 bases, with 3 bases left in between. This CDR3 region has 10 residues. CDR3 DNA sequence: TGCAGCGTTGTGGACACTGAAGCTTTCTTT. Translating gives CSVVDTEAFF.

The rearrangement joins TRBV12-3 or TRBV12-4 to TRBJ2-1; 12 bases align to TRBD2. V lost 3 bases to trimming and J lost 6 bases; unmatched junction nucleotides: 12. The CDR3 runs 18 residues. The CDR3 coding sequence is TGTGCCAGCAGTTTTTTCGGAGGGACTAGCGGGTGGGGCAATGAGCAGTTCTTC. Translated: CASSFFGGTSGWGNEQFF.

As for this clonotype: A read error may be the cause here, since a much bigger clone is one base away. V usage is TRBV15 and J usage is TRBJ2-4; D unclear. Germline-derived CDR1 and CDR2 are LNHNV and YYDKDF (reference sequence). The CDR3 sequence is 17 residues long. The germline V and J ends were trimmed by 1 base and 3 bases, with 16 bases remaining between them. CDR3 DNA sequence: TGTGCCACCAGCAGAGTGGCCCAACAGATAGTCAAAAACATTCAGTACTTC. This encodes CATSRVAQQIVKNIQYF.

The gene calls are TRBV20-1 and TRBJ1-1; TRBD1 matches 8 bases. Germline assignment: CDR1 DFQATT and CDR2 SNEGSKA (reference sequence). After removal of 1 base from V and 3 bases from J, the junction contained 10 bases not matched to a gene. The length of the CDR3 is 16 residues. CDR3: CSARGRQGAPDTEAFF. For the CDR3, the DNA is TGCAGTGCTAGAGGTAGGCAGGGGGCCCCGGACACTGAAGCTTTCTTT.